The T cell receptor (beta chain) under discussion was sequenced for a study of radiotherapy plus CTLA-4 blockade in lung cancer. The germline V and J ends were trimmed by 6 bases and 0 bases, with 9 bases remaining between them. The CDR3 sequence is 14 residues long. CDR1 is LGHNT and CDR2 is FRNRAP in the germline V gene. The protocol was immunoSEQ multiplex PCR, while the TCRdb copy is restricted to in-frame clones and leaves out a portion. The sample has tens of thousands of clones; 86% are singletons. This chain uses TRBV12-5 with TRBJ1-3, with no clear D. This TCR was sampled from a human donor with non-small cell lung cancer who had a partial response to radiotherapy plus ipilimumab. The sequenced sample was peripheral blood, obtained from a patient treated with radiotherapy plus ipilimumab. CDR3 loop: CASGFGSSGNTIYF. The CDR3 nucleotides read TGTGCTAGTGGATTCGGGAGCTCTGGAAACACCATATATTTT.